What follows are 24 T cell receptor beta chains derived from one specimen sequenced in a study of T cells in women clearing cervical HPV infection. Assay used: immunoSEQ multiplex PCR; TCRdb lists only in-frame clones, some missing. The table for this sample gives tens of thousands of clones. The sequencing sample was made of blood buffy coat. These receptor sequences come from a woman between 18 and 75 years old with a cervical HPV16 infection that either progressed to CIN3+ or cleared (not recorded which).

To note about this clone: The CDR3 end lies 3 residues beyond the end of the read and is filled in from the germline J gene. This sequence joins TRBV7-9 and TRBJ1-4, with D perhaps TRBD1 (5 bases). Looked up from germline, CDR1 is SEHNR and CDR2 is FQNEAQ (reference sequence). The CDR3 totals 14 residues. CDR3 amino acids: CASSLGGAREELFF. Partial CDR3 DNA: TGTGCCAGCAGCTTAGGTGGGGCGCGAGAAGAA.

Concerning this clone: The read falls 3 residues short of the CDR3 end, and the missing part is taken from the germline J gene. The rearrangement uses TRBV19 and TRBJ2-6; 11 nucleotides align to TRBD1. The germline V gene encodes CDR1 LNHDA and CDR2 SQIVND (reference sequence). This CDR3 is built from 17 residues. Losses at the gene ends were 6 bases for V and 5 bases for J; bases not matched to a gene: 9. The CDR3 sequence: CASSPGQGGVRANVLTF. The sequenced part of the CDR3 DNA is TGTGCCAGTAGCCCGGGACAGGGGGGGGTCAGGGCCAACGTC.

Here the CDR3 reads CASSLYGTGKGYTF. The part of the CDR3 DNA that was read is TGTGCCAGCAGCTTGTATGGGACAGGGAAGGGC. J is TRBJ1-2 and V is TRBV5-6; 9 bases agree with TRBD1. The read terminates 3 residues ahead of where the CDR3 ends, so the germline J gene completes it. Germline CDR1 reads SGHDT; CDR2 reads YYEEEE. CDR3 length: 14 amino acids.

A note on this clone: The sequence runs out 3 residues before the end of the CDR3; the remainder is reconstructed from the germline J gene. J is TRBJ1-1 and V is TRBV20-1; 8 bases are shared with TRBD1. Germline V gives CDR1 DFQATT, CDR2 SNEGSKA (reference sequence). The ends lost 4 bases at V and 6 bases at J; junction bases unmatched: 10. This CDR3 has 14 residues. The CDR3 sequence: CSATRTGRSPEAFF. CDR3 DNA (partial): TGCAGTGCTACTAGGACAGGGCGTTCGCCTGAA.

For this clone: The observed sequence ends 3 residues before the CDR3 terminus, with the missing tail filled in from the germline J gene. This chain uses TRBV19 with TRBJ2-2; tentative D call: TRBD2 (5 bases). This CDR3 comprises 15 residues. V was clipped by 2 bases and J by 4 bases, with 11 bases between them. CDR1 is LNHDA and CDR2 is SQIVND in the germline V gene (reference sequence). Incomplete CDR3 DNA: TGTGCCAGTAGTATAAGTGAGGGCAGCACCGGGGAG. Translated, it gives CASSISEGSTGE. The entire CDR3 protein reads CASSISEGSTGELFF.

Comment on this clone: The CDR3 is cut off 3 residues early in the read; its end comes from the germline J gene. The chain combines TRBV5-1 with TRBJ1-1; the D gene is possibly TRBD1 (5 bases). Trimming cost V 4 bases and J 0 bases, with 13 bases left between them. Germline-derived CDR1 and CDR2 are SGHRS and YFSETQ. CDR3 length equals 15 residues. The CDR3 bases that were read are TGCGCCAGCAGCAGAACAGGTCCGATGAACACTGAA. Its translation: CASSRTGPMNTE. The CDR3, in full, reads CASSRTGPMNTEAFF.

Concerning this clone itself: The sequence runs out 3 residues before the end of the CDR3; the remainder is reconstructed from the germline J gene. The chain couples TRBV6-7 to TRBJ1-2, with D tentatively TRBD1 (5 bases). TRBV6-7 is reported as an ORF; its role is uncertain. V lost 0 bases and J 4 bases, leaving 9 bases between the germline ends. The CDR3 covers 14 residues. The DNA read from the CDR3 is TGTGCCAGCAGTTACTCTCGGGGGGGCTATGGC. Residues: CASSYSRGGYG. The complete CDR3 reads CASSYSRGGYGYTF.

As for this clone: The sequence runs out 3 residues before the end of the CDR3; the remainder is reconstructed from the germline J gene. The chain recombines TRBV5-6 with TRBJ2-1; 11 bases line up with TRBD1. Trimming at V came to 5 bases and at J to 3 bases, leaving 4 bases not matched to a gene. Germline loops: CDR1 SGHDT, CDR2 YYEEEE. The CDR3 loop spans 15 amino acids. Incomplete CDR3 DNA: TGTGCCAGCAGAGGGGACAGGGGGGGCTACAATGAG. Translation gives CASRGDRGGYNE. The CDR3 as a whole reads CASRGDRGGYNEQFF. The variable domain in full, completed from reference TRBV5-6 and TRBJ2-1, reads DAGVTQSPTHLIKTRGQQVTLRCSPKSGHDTVSWYQQALGQGPQFIFQYYEEEERQRGNFPDRFSGHQFPNYSSELNVNALLLGDSALYLCASRGDRGGYNEQFFGPGTRLTVL.

A remark on this clone: The read terminates 3 residues before the CDR3 end, so the remaining end is supplied by the germline J gene. This chain uses TRBV19 with TRBJ1-5; weak D call: TRBD1 (5 bases). The CDR3 runs 14 residues. The V gene's germline CDR1 is LNHDA and CDR2 SQIVND (reference sequence). V was cut by 5 bases and J by 6 bases, with 14 bases left in between. This CDR3 reads CASSHQGDGQPQHF. Partial CDR3 DNA: TGTGCCAGTAGTCATCAGGGTGACGGTCAGCCC.

Worth noting for this clone: Read data end 3 residues before the CDR3 end; the end is taken from the germline J gene. This chain uses TRBV15 with TRBJ2-1; possible D gene TRBD2, 6 bases. CDR1 and CDR2 from the germline V gene are LNHNV and YYDKDF (reference sequence). Trimming removed 3 bases from V and 4 bases from J, with 13 bases in between. This CDR3 has 15 residues. The CDR3 region is CATSSSGDPYNEQFF. CDR3 DNA, as far as it was read: TGTGCCACCAGCAGCTCGGGGGACCCTTACAATGAG.

Worth noting for this clone: The read terminates 3 residues ahead of where the CDR3 ends, so the germline J gene completes it. The chain links TRBV18 to TRBJ1-4; TRBD1 might be the D (6 bases). Between the trimmed V and J ends, which lost 5 bases and 2 bases, there was a span of 9 bases. The germline V gene encodes CDR1 KGHSH and CDR2 LQKENI. The CDR3 runs 14 residues. CDR3 DNA (partial): TGTGCCAGCTCAGCACAGGGTACTAATGAAAAA. Its protein product is CASSAQGTNEK. The CDR3 as a whole reads CASSAQGTNEKLFF.

Note on this clone: The read ends 3 residues shy of where the CDR3 ends; the end is completed using the germline J gene. The V gene is TRBV5-4, the J gene TRBJ2-7, with 9 bases that match TRBD1. The CDR3 totals 15 residues. Per the germline V gene, CDR1 is SGHNT and CDR2 is YYREEE (reference sequence). Trimming removed 0 bases from V and 3 bases from J; junction bases left unmatched: 4. The CDR3 spells CASSLAGTGRYEQYF. The CDR3 DNA, read in part, is TGTGCCAGCAGCTTGGCCGGGACAGGGCGCTACGAG.

As regards this clone: The CDR3 extends 3 residues past the end of the read, so its final part is completed from the germline J gene. V usage is TRBV19 and J usage is TRBJ2-3; possible D gene TRBD2, 6 bases. The V end was cut by 7 bases, the J end by 0 bases, with 14 bases between. Germline V gives CDR1 LNHDA, CDR2 SQIVND (reference sequence). This CDR3 is built from 15 residues. The CDR3 loop reads CASTPLEGSTDTQYF. CDR3 DNA, as far as it was read: TGTGCCAGTACCCCCCTGGAGGGGAGCACAGATACG.

Of note for this clone: The read ends 3 residues shy of where the CDR3 ends; the end is completed using the germline J gene. The chain joins TRBV7-9 to TRBJ1-1; 7 bases map to TRBD1. V trimming: 0 bases; J trimming: 1 base; junction bases outside the gene matches: 2. Per the germline V gene, CDR1 is SEHNR and CDR2 is FQNEAQ (reference sequence). CDR3 size: 15 residues. The part of the CDR3 DNA that was read is TGTGCCAGCAGCTTAGCGACAGGGTGGAACACTGAA. Protein: CASSLATGWNTE. The full-length CDR3 reads as CASSLATGWNTEAFF.

Remarks on this clone: The read falls 3 residues short of the CDR3 end, and the missing part is taken from the germline J gene. The V call is TRBV10-2, the J call TRBJ1-4, with 9 bases that match TRBD1. The CDR3 loop spans 15 amino acids. In germline, CDR1 is WSHSY, CDR2 SAAADI. V lost 8 bases to trimming and J lost 4 bases; unmatched junction nucleotides: 8. CDR3 sequence reads: CASAPGQGYNEKLFF. Partial CDR3 DNA: TGCGCCAGCGCGCCGGGACAGGGTTATAATGAAAAA.

Comments on this clone: The read terminates 3 residues ahead of where the CDR3 ends, so the germline J gene completes it. This rearrangement joins TRBV19 to TRBJ2-1, with 10 bases aligning to TRBD2. This CDR3 is built from 15 residues. CDR1 LNHDA and CDR2 SQIVND come from the germline V gene (reference sequence). V shed 7 bases and J 8 bases; nucleotides not matched to a gene: 11. The part of the CDR3 DNA that was read is TGTGCCAGTAACTGGGGGCTAGCGGGGGATGATGAG. Its translation is CASNWGLAGDDE. The whole CDR3 protein reads CASNWGLAGDDEQFF.

As for this clone: The read terminates 3 residues ahead of where the CDR3 ends, so the germline J gene completes it. The chain recombines TRBV5-4 with TRBJ2-1, with TRBD2 matching 8 bases. The junction had 6 bases not matched to a gene; V was cut back by 4 bases and J by 6 bases. The CDR3 is 14 residues long. Germline loops: CDR1 SGHNT, CDR2 YYREEE (reference sequence). Incomplete CDR3 DNA: TGTGCCAGCAGCCGGTCCGGGGGGGCCAATGAG. This encodes CASSRSGGANE. The entire CDR3 protein reads CASSRSGGANEQFF.

Of note for this clone: The missing CDR3 end, 3 residues past where the read stops, is filled in from the germline J gene. The V and J genes are TRBV7-6 and TRBJ2-5; TRBD1 is a possible D gene (6 bases). The V gene's germline CDR1 is SGHVS and CDR2 FNYEAQ. V dropped 5 bases and J dropped 4 bases, with 14 bases sitting between them. The CDR3 consists of 14 residues. CDR3 residues: CASSPSRGRETQYF. The covered CDR3 bases are TGTGCCAGCAGCCCGAGCAGGGGAAGAGAGACC.

Of note for this clone: The sequence runs out 3 residues before the end of the CDR3; the remainder is reconstructed from the germline J gene. The chain links TRBV4-1 to TRBJ1-2; the match to TRBD1 covers 8 bases. Germline CDR1 reads MGHRA; CDR2 reads YSYEKL. There are 15 residues in the CDR3. The part of the CDR3 DNA that was read is TGCGCCAGCAGTCGGGACGTGCAGGGGGCTTGGGGC. Translating gives CASSRDVQGAWG. Given in full, the CDR3 is CASSRDVQGAWGYTF.

Details on this clone: The missing CDR3 end, 3 residues past where the read stops, is filled in from the germline J gene. The chain recombines TRBV5-1 with TRBJ1-1; 7 nucleotides match TRBD1. The CDR3 has 14 residues. V was clipped by 2 bases and J by 2 bases; unmatched bases: 3. CDR1 and CDR2 (germline): SGHRS, YFSETQ. CDR3 loop: CASSLRQGNTEAFF. The DNA read from the CDR3 is TGCGCCAGCAGCTTAAGACAGGGAAACACTGAA.

As to this clone: The CDR3 end is not reached by the read, which stops 3 residues before it; the germline J gene fills it in. The rearrangement joins TRBV20-1 to TRBJ2-7, with 7 bases identical to TRBD1. CDR3 length: 13 amino acids. V lost 3 bases and J lost 3; bases outside the gene matches: 5. Germline lookup yields CDR1 DFQATT and CDR2 SNEGSKA (reference sequence). CDR3 DNA (partial): TGCAGTGCTAGGACAGGGAATAACTACGAG. Translation: CSARTGNNYE. The whole CDR3 protein reads CSARTGNNYEQYF.

Comment on this clone: The CDR3 goes on 3 residues after the read ends, and that part is filled in from the germline J gene. This chain uses TRBV7-3 with TRBJ2-5, with TRBD2 matching 12 bases. Unmatched junction bases numbered 7, after V lost 1 base and J lost 4 bases. This CDR3 is built from 17 residues. CDR1 and CDR2 (germline): SGHTA, FQGTGA. Partial CDR3 DNA: TGTGCCAGCAGCTTAATGGCTAGCGGGGGGGCTGGAGAGACC. Translated, it gives CASSLMASGGAGET. The whole CDR3 region reads CASSLMASGGAGETQYF.

Concerning this clone itself: The read halts 3 residues ahead of the CDR3 end, with the missing end drawn from the germline J gene. The chain employs TRBV5-1 and TRBJ1-5; no definite D call. This CDR3 contains 11 residues. CDR1 and CDR2 from the germline V gene are SGHRS and YFSETQ. Trimming removed 0 bases from V and 9 bases from J, with 4 bases in between. The CDR3 loop is CASSLEGPQHF. The DNA read from the CDR3 is TGCGCCAGCAGCTTGGAGGGGCCC.

Note on this clone: The read is 3 residues too short to cover the CDR3 end, so that end is filled in from the germline J gene. The chain combines TRBV5-1 with TRBJ1-5, with D tentatively TRBD1 (6 bases). Germline V gene lookup returns CDR1 SGHRS and CDR2 YFSETQ. CDR3 length: 14 amino acids. V lost 0 bases and J lost 5, with 9 bases in between. The DNA read from the CDR3 is TGCGCCAGCAGCTTGGGGACAGAGTATCAGCCC. Translation: CASSLGTEYQP. In full, the CDR3 is CASSLGTEYQPQHF. Full variable domain (remainder filled in from reference TRBV5-1 and TRBJ1-5): KAGVTQTPRYLIKTRGQQVTLSCSPISGHRSVSWYQQTPGQGLQFLFEYFSETQRNKGNFPGRFSGRQFSNSRSEMNVSTLELGDSALYLCASSLGTEYQPQHFGDGTRLSIL.